This record concerns one TCR beta chain sequence. The source of the sample is a study of cytomegalovirus exposure and HLA in healthy donors. This CDR3 has 12 residues. V was pared by 7 bases and J by 8 bases, with 8 bases of the junction left unmatched. The V gene's germline CDR1 is GTSNPN and CDR2 SVGIG (reference sequence). PCR used 60 Vbeta primers and 13 Jbeta primers. This table comes from immunoSEQ multiplex PCR, and its TCRdb copy is limited to in-frame clones, with some not included. The data contain 55,000 to 70,000 clones, approximately 78% of them singletons. The sequencing sample was made of PBMCs. This TCR was sampled from a man younger than 35 in good health and CMV-seropositive. V gene TRBV30 combines with J gene TRBJ2-4, with 7 positions matching TRBD1. The CDR3 DNA is TGTGCCTCAACGACAGGGTCGGACATTCAGTACTTC. It is translated as CASTTGSDIQYF.